This T cell receptor beta chain originates from a study of shared clonotypes between healthy human individuals. Only in-frame clones appear in the TCRdb table, and some are missing; sequencing was by immunoSEQ multiplex PCR. The sample consists of roughly 2.6 million clones, about 92% of them appearing once. Sequenced sample: naive CD4+ T cells sorted from blood. Subset specified: CD45RA+ positively selected. The sequence was obtained from a man aged 18 to 30 in good health.

CDR3 DNA sequence: TGTGCCAGCAGCCAGGGTTCTTTTTTCGGAACAGATACGCAGTATTTT. It is translated as CASSQGSFFGTDTQYF. The chain carries TRBV5-4 and TRBJ2-3, with D maybe TRBD1 (5 bases). The germline CDR1 and CDR2 sequences are SGHNT and YYREEE (reference sequence). The ends were cut back, 4 bases at V and 3 bases at J, with 18 bases in the middle. The length of the CDR3 is 16 residues.